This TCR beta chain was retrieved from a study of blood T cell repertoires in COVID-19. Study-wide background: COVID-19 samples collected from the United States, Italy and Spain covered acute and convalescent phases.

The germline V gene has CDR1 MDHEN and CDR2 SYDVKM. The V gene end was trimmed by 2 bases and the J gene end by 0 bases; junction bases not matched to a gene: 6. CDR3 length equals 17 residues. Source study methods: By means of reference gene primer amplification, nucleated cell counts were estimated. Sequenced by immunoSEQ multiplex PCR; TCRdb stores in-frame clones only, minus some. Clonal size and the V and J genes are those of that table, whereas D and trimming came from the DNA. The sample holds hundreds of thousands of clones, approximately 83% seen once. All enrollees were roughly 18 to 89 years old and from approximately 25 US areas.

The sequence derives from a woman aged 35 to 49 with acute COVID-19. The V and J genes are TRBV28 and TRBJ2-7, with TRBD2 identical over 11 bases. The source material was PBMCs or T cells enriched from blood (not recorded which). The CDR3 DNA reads TGTGCCAGCAGTTTACTAGCGGGAGGCCCCCTCTCCTACGAGCAGTACTTC. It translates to CASSLLAGGPLSYEQYF. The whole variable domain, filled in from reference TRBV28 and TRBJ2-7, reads DVKVTQSSRYLVKRTGEKVFLECVQDMDHENMFWYRQDPGLGLRLIYFSYDVKMKEKGDIPEGYSVSREKKERFSLILESASTNQTSMYLCASSLLAGGPLSYEQYFGPGTRLTVT.